The 10 T cell receptor beta chains below were found in one sample sequenced in a study of blood T cell repertoires in COVID-19. Produced via immunoSEQ multiplex PCR; TCRdb's table is partial and in-frame only. The sample shows tens of thousands of clones, approximately 89% of them seen only once. The sequenced sample consisted of peripheral blood. The receptors here all came from a woman aged 40 to 50 with acute or convalescent COVID-19.

The chain is built from TRBV6-1 and TRBJ2-1; no definite D call. This CDR3 has 12 amino acids. V gave up 0 bases and J gave up 8 bases, with 5 bases separating them. In germline, CDR1 is MNHNS, CDR2 SASEGT. The DNA for the CDR3 is TGTGCCAGCAGTGAAGCGGGCGATGAGCAGTTCTTC. Protein: CASSEAGDEQFF.

This chain joins TRBV6-2 or TRBV6-3 and TRBJ1-2; the D gene is possibly TRBD1 (6 bases). V was trimmed by 2 bases and J by 4 bases, leaving 17 bases between them. In germline, CDR1 is MNHEY, CDR2 SVGEGT. The CDR3 spans 16 residues. The CDR3 DNA reads as TGTGCCAGCAGTTACGGACTCCCAGCGGGGGCCTATGGCTACACCTTC. Translation gives CASSYGLPAGAYGYTF.

The chain combines TRBV5-1 with TRBJ2-1; maybe TRBD1 (5 bases). Germline V gives CDR1 SGHRS, CDR2 YFSETQ. V lost 0 bases to trimming and J lost 4 bases, with 11 bases between them. The CDR3 loop spans 15 amino acids. CDR3 in DNA: TGCGCCAGCAGCTTGGGCGCAGGGCAATACAATGAGCAGTTCTTC. Amino acid sequence: CASSLGAGQYNEQFF.

The V call is TRBV6-2 or TRBV6-3, the J call TRBJ2-5, with D perhaps TRBD2 (6 bases). The germline gives CDR1 MNHEY, CDR2 SVGEGT. Trimming removed 6 bases at V and 0 bases at J, with 20 bases between. The CDR3 totals 17 residues. The CDR3 sequence: CASSPRGFRRYQETQYF. The CDR3 nucleotides read TGTGCCAGCAGCCCTCGGGGGTTCCGAAGGTACCAAGAGACCCAGTACTTC.

This sequence joins TRBV5-1 and TRBJ2-1; perhaps TRBD2 as D (6 bases). This CDR3 has 13 amino acids. The V end lost 0 bases, the J end lost 10 bases, and 11 bases lay between the germline ends. Germline CDR1 and CDR2: SGHRS and YFSETQ. The DNA of the CDR3 is TGCGCCAGCAGCTTGGCCGGGGGACGGGAGCAGTTCTTC. Protein sequence: CASSLAGGREQFF.

V gene TRBV21-1 combines with J gene TRBJ2-5; TRBD1 was called by the table and not checked on the DNA. TRBV21-1 is deemed a pseudogene. The CDR3 has 16 residues. CDR3 DNA: TGTGCCAGCTACAACCGGGGGACAGCCGACCAGGGGACCCAGTACTTC. Amino acids: CASYNRGTADQGTQYF.

V usage is TRBV7-8 and J usage is TRBJ2-2, with 8 positions matching TRBD1. Germline V CDR1 and CDR2: SGHVS, FQNEAQ. Trimming took 2 bases from V and 2 from J; bases not matched to a gene: 7. This CDR3 region has 17 residues. This CDR3 reads CASSLPRGRGNTGELFF. The CDR3 DNA reads TGTGCCAGCAGCTTACCCAGGGGGCGCGGTAACACCGGGGAGCTGTTTTTT.

The rearrangement joins TRBV4-2 to TRBJ2-7; 10 bases fit TRBD1. The germline gives CDR1 LGHNA, CDR2 YNFKEQ. The J segment lost 3 bases and the V segment lost 1 base, leaving 3 bases of the junction unmatched. The CDR3 runs 15 residues. CDR3 loop: CASSQARTGGYEQYF. The DNA of the CDR3 is TGTGCCAGCAGCCAAGCTCGGACAGGGGGCTACGAGCAGTACTTC.

This clone has more than one count but fewer than ten. This chain connects TRBV18 to TRBJ1-4; perhaps TRBD1 as D (6 bases). From germline, CDR1 is KGHSH and CDR2 LQKENI. The CDR3 runs to 16 residues. Trimming left V 3 bases short and J 3 bases short, with 14 bases between. CDR3 amino acids: CASSPRSTGSNEKLFF. The DNA for the CDR3 is TGTGCCAGCTCACCCCGATCAACAGGGTCTAATGAAAAACTGTTTTTT. Together with reference TRBV18 and TRBJ1-4, the CDR3 gives the full variable domain: NAGVMQNPRHLVRRRGQEARLRCSPMKGHSHVYWYRQLPEEGLKFMVYLQKENIIDESGMPKERFSAEFPKEGPSILRIQQVVRGDSAAYFCASSPRSTGSNEKLFFGSGTQLSVL.

This rearrangement joins TRBV28 to TRBJ2-7, with 10 bases fitting TRBD2. V lost 6 bases to trimming and J lost 5 bases; unmatched junction nucleotides: 16. The germline V gene encodes CDR1 MDHEN and CDR2 SYDVKM. The CDR3 is 17 residues long. In DNA, the CDR3 is TGTGCCAGCAGCTCTCTATCTGGTAGCGGGAGGTTCCACGAGCAGTACTTC. Translating gives CASSSLSGSGRFHEQYF.